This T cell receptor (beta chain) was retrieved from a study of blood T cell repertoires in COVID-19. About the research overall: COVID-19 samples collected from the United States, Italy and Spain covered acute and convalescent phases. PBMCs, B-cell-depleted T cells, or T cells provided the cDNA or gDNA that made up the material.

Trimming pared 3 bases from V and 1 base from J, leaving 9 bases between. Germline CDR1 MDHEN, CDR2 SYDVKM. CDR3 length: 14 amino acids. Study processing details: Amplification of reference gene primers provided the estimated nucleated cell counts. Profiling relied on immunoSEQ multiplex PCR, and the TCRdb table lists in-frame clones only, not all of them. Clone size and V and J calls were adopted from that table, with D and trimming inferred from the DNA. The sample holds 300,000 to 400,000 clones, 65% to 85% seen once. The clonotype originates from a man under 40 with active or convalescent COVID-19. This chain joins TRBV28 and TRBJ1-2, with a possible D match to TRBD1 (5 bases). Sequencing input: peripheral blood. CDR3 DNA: TGTGCCAGCAGTTTCCCGGGGGGTAACTATGGCTACACCTTC. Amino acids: CASSFPGGNYGYTF.